This TCR beta chain was recovered during a study of T cell repertoires in cytomegalovirus infection. Study-wide background: Matching HLA type and CMV infection were both indicated by public TCR beta signatures. Study-wide points: CMV-specific TCR beta clonotypes restricted by HLA-C dominated the ex vivo response.

As to this clonotype: No antigen is known for it.

Losses at the gene ends were 1 base for V and 4 bases for J; bases not matched to a gene: 10. There are 17 residues in the CDR3. Germline CDR1 reads LGHDT; CDR2 reads YNNKEL (reference sequence). TCRdb re-derived calls from the reads in MiXCR, one entry per CDR3 protein. This table has 450,000 to 550,000 distinct CDR3 sequences, more than 15% appearing once. Material for sequencing was CD8+ T cells from PBMCs. V gene TRBV3-1 combines with J gene TRBJ2-3, with 8 bases matching TRBD2. The clonotype originates from a human donor in good health (CMV status not recorded). Some clones in this sample may be carry-over from other donors' samples. The CDR3 here is CASSQVAAGALADTQYF. In DNA form, the CDR3 reads TGTGCCAGCAGCCAAGTCGCAGCGGGGGCACTAGCAGATACGCAGTATTTT.